This TCR beta chain was sequenced for a study of radiation and T cells in renal cell carcinoma. At the level of the study: Nephrectomy followed 15 Gy stereotactic body radiation by 4 weeks. Points from the study as a whole: Top tumor clonotypes rose in blood 2 weeks post-radiation, then contracted.

For this clone: What it binds is not known.

Time point: blood 2 weeks post-SBRT. The treatment was: 15 Gy SBRT to primary tumor, nephrectomy 4 weeks later. After SBRT, blood was collected at 2 and 4 weeks, plus baseline. Sequencing was performed with immunoSEQ multiplex PCR; in TCRdb, only in-frame clones are kept and a portion is missing. The sample has 160,000 or so clones; roughly 87% are singletons. Trimming pared 4 bases from V and 6 bases from J, leaving 19 bases between. The CDR3 spans 16 residues. Germline V gene sequence: CDR1 LNHDA, CDR2 SQIVND (reference sequence). V usage is TRBV19 and J usage is TRBJ2-1; D is perhaps TRBD2 (6 bases). Sequences were derived from blood, sampled from a patient whose treatment included radiotherapy and nephrectomy. This sequence was found in a woman aged 45-60 years with renal cell carcinoma. The CDR3 DNA is TGTGCCAGTAGTAGAATGCGGGACTCCGGGGGCAATGAGCAGTTCTTC. Its protein product is CASSRMRDSGGNEQFF.